This T cell receptor (beta chain) was obtained from a study of cytomegalovirus exposure and HLA in healthy donors. Study results and limitations: The authors reported that TCR beta sequences could predict HLA-A and HLA-B alleles. These predictions were accurate for most subjects in the first cohort. A later analysis linked a missense variant in DCLRE1C to the trimming of TCR beta V and J genes. Most likely, a cluster of highly shared sequence variants arose as a sequencing artifact.

The CDR3 spans 15 residues. Germline CDR1 is SNHLY and CDR2 is FYNNEI. Germline trimming cut 4 bases from V and 3 bases from J; bases unmatched to any gene: 2. PCR employed 60 Vbeta and 13 Jbeta primers. Sequencing used immunoSEQ multiplex PCR; TCRdb keeps in-frame clones, though not all of them. The data hold about 72,000 clones, with around 80% observed a single time. Regarding this clone: Its specificity is not known.

The source is a man aged 18 to 30 in good health and CMV-seronegative. Sequencing input: PBMCs. The rearrangement uses TRBV2 and TRBJ1-6; 8 bases align to TRBD1. CDR3 sequence (DNA): TGTGCCAGCAGTGGAGGGACAGGCTATAATTCACCCCTCCACTTT. It is translated as CASSGGTGYNSPLHF.